Listed below are T cell receptor beta chains from one sample, sequenced in a study of graft-versus-host responses after intestinal transplantation. The assay was immunoSEQ multiplex PCR, and TCRdb's table has in-frame clones only and misses some. Among 15,000 to 20,000 clones listed, over 75% were seen once. Source: PBMCs, taken 357 days after transplant. The receptor source for this set is a human patient who received an intestinal transplant, so some T cells may come from the graft donor. The CDR3 runs from the conserved cysteine through the conserved F or W. Fields, in order: J gene, V gene, CDR3 protein.

TRBJ2-7,TRBV5-1,CASRLDSYEQYF
TRBJ1-5,TRBV28,CASRSGTGGYQPQHF
TRBJ1-5,TRBV6-1,CASSGPTYSNQPQHF
TRBJ2-3,TRBV7-6,CASSLEPSGRSDTQYF
TRBJ2-7,TRBV28,CASSLLTRTEQYF
TRBJ2-2,TRBV10-3,CAIRNTGELFF
TRBJ1-2,TRBV29-1,CSVVVAGANYGYTF
TRBJ2-3,TRBV28,CASSLFLNGGGTDTQYF
TRBJ2-5,TRBV4-1,CASSQEGISRGPYQETQYF
TRBJ2-7,TRBV5-1,CASSRQGSSYEQYF
TRBJ2-5,TRBV5-4,CASSSGPQDRETQYF
TRBJ2-7,TRBV2,CASSDDSTGTAYEQYF
TRBJ2-7,TRBV18,CASSPPSGQGYEQYF
TRBJ1-1,TRBV10-3,CAIRSREDTEAFF
TRBJ2-1,TRBV6-4,CASSEDSYNEQFF
TRBJ2-5,TRBV11-3,CASSLKARGETQYF
TRBJ1-5,TRBV4-1,CASRHSLMINQPQHF
TRBJ2-3,TRBV28,CASSLREQYF
TRBJ1-3,TRBV6-6,CASSLTGGSGNTIYF
TRBJ2-6,TRBV6-5,CASRTGGANVLTF
TRBJ2-2,TRBV5-1,CARSLGGRNTGELFF
TRBJ1-1,TRBV27,CASFRGLGTEAFF
TRBJ2-1,TRBV4-2,CASSQVGTRPNEQFF
TRBJ1-2,TRBV2,CASSERRNYGYTF
TRBJ1-6,TRBV7-3,CASSAPLFDREVGNSPLHF